Each of the 30 T cell receptor beta chains below was sequenced from the same sample in a study of spatial heterogeneity in lung cancer (dated by TCRdb to about 2019). The sample's time point label is to be understood as: blood at routine non-recurrence follow-up after resection. Libraries were prepared through 5' RACE. The run used a NextSeq 500. TCRdb ran its own pipeline on the public reads, namely fastp trimming at Q25 and MiXCR clone calling, and kept in-frame beta chains. Each CDR3 protein appears once, grouped with its most common genes and DNA. For this sample there are fewer than 30,000 distinct CDR3 sequences; around 9.6% appear just once. The top ten clonotypes cover less than 25% of the sample. Sequencing was performed on PBMCs, taken at follow-up. These receptors were obtained from a male donor with early-stage non-small cell lung cancer.

This clonotype was found a few times. The chain has TRBV29-1 and TRBJ2-6, with D maybe TRBD2 (5 bases). Germline CDR1 reads SQVTM; CDR2 reads ANQGSEA. This CDR3 has 12 residues. The germline V and J ends were trimmed by 7 bases and 2 bases, with 6 bases remaining between them. The CDR3 nucleotides are TGCAGCGCGGAGGCTGGGGCCAACGTCCTGACTTTC. Translating gives CSAEAGANVLTF.

A few counts support this clonotype. This sequence joins TRBV11-2 and TRBJ2-7; no definite D call. Trimming shortened V by 6 bases and J by 6 bases, and 18 bases separated the two germline ends. The CDR3 consists of 14 residues. Germline V gene lookup returns CDR1 SGHAT and CDR2 FQNNGV. The CDR3 spells CASSSGRYWGEQYF. The CDR3 region has the DNA TGTGCCAGCAGTTCAGGCCGCTATTGGGGCGAGCAGTACTTC.

This clonotype was counted only a few times. The V gene is TRBV5-6, the J gene TRBJ2-5; a weak D match, TRBD1 (5 bases). Germline values: CDR1 SGHDT, CDR2 YYEEEE. This CDR3 is built from 16 residues. Trimming shortened V by 4 bases and J by 2 bases, and 18 bases separated the two germline ends. DNA for the CDR3: TGTGCCAGCAGCCCAGACCAAAGACAGCTACAAGAGACCCAGTACTTC. This translates into CASSPDQRQLQETQYF.

This clonotype was observed many times. The chain has TRBV28 and TRBJ2-1; 9 bases are shared with TRBD2. The CDR3 sequence is 16 residues long. Germline trimming cut 2 bases from V and 4 bases from J; bases unmatched to any gene: 6. Germline CDR1 MDHEN, CDR2 SYDVKM. CDR3 DNA sequence: TGTGCCAGCAGTTTACTCCGACTAGCGGAGTACAATGAGCAGTTCTTC. Protein product: CASSLLRLAEYNEQFF. The variable domain in full, completed from reference TRBV28 and TRBJ2-1, reads DVKVTQSSRYLVKRTGEKVFLECVQDMDHENMFWYRQDPGLGLRLIYFSYDVKMKEKGDIPEGYSVSREKKERFSLILESASTNQTSMYLCASSLLRLAEYNEQFFGPGTRLTVL.

This rearrangement joins TRBV7-8 to TRBJ1-5, with TRBD1 matching over 12 bases. The germline gives CDR1 SGHVS, CDR2 FQNEAQ. V lost 4 bases and J lost 1; bases outside the gene matches: 8. The CDR3 covers 18 residues. CDR3 nucleotide sequence: TGTGCCAGCAGCTCAGCGGGGACAGGGGGCTGGAGCAATCAGCCCCAGCATTTT. It codes for CASSSAGTGGWSNQPQHF.

For the CDR3, the DNA is TGTGCCAGCAGTGCGACAGGGGCTAACTCCTACGAGCAGTACTTC. It encodes CASSATGANSYEQYF. This rearrangement joins TRBV6-1 to TRBJ2-7; 8 nucleotides align to TRBD1. V lost 4 bases to trimming and J lost 0 bases; unmatched junction nucleotides: 5. The length of the CDR3 is 15 residues. Germline V CDR1 and CDR2: MNHNS, SASEGT.

The rearrangement joins TRBV6-5 to TRBJ1-1; unclear D gene. Trimming removed 2 bases at V and 4 bases at J, with 11 bases between. This CDR3 is 14 amino acids long. Germline assignment: CDR1 MNHEY and CDR2 SVGAGI. CDR3 region: CASSYEGSGTEAFF. CDR3 in DNA: TGTGCCAGCAGTTACGAAGGGTCGGGCACTGAAGCTTTCTTT.

In its sample, this clonotype was seen a few times. The chain has TRBV5-5 and TRBJ2-1, with D uncertain. Germline CDR1 reads SGHKS; CDR2 reads YYEKEE (reference sequence). V gave up 2 bases and J gave up 9 bases, with 9 bases separating them. CDR3 size: 12 residues. This CDR3 reads CASSFILGEQFF. For the CDR3, the DNA is TGTGCCAGCAGCTTCATTCTTGGTGAGCAGTTCTTC.

This clonotype was recorded at least ten times. The chain employs TRBV11-3 and TRBJ2-5; 8 bases are a match to TRBD1. Germline loops: CDR1 SGHNT, CDR2 YENEEA. The CDR3 is 13 amino acids. After removal of 5 bases from V and 3 bases from J, the junction contained 2 bases not matched to a gene. CDR3 residues: CASSMTGEETQYF. CDR3 DNA sequence: TGTGCCAGCAGCATGACAGGGGAAGAGACCCAGTACTTC.

This clonotype was observed many times. The genes are TRBV20-1 and TRBJ1-5; D is uncertain. Germline V lookup: CDR1 DFQATT, CDR2 SNEGSKA (reference sequence). V was pared by 5 bases and J by 4 bases, with 12 bases between. The CDR3 is made up of 13 amino acids. The CDR3 nucleotides are TGCAGTGCTTCCTTGGACCAAAATCAGCCCCAGCATTTT. It translates to CSASLDQNQPQHF.

The table lists this clonotype with many counts. The J gene is TRBJ2-1, the V gene TRBV18, with no clear D. CDR1 is KGHSH and CDR2 is LQKENI in the germline V gene. V lost 3 bases and J 3 bases, leaving 12 bases between the germline ends. The CDR3 contains 15 residues. The CDR3 region is CASSPSGYGYNEQFF. The CDR3 coding sequence is TGTGCCAGCTCACCCTCGGGCTACGGCTACAATGAGCAGTTCTTC. The variable domain in full, with the rest retrieved from reference TRBV18 and TRBJ2-1, is NAGVMQNPRHLVRRRGQEARLRCSPMKGHSHVYWYRQLPEEGLKFMVYLQKENIIDESGMPKERFSAEFPKEGPSILRIQQVVRGDSAAYFCASSPSGYGYNEQFFGPGTRLTVL.

This clonotype has more than one count but fewer than ten. The V gene is TRBV3-1, the J gene TRBJ2-7; 14 positions match TRBD2. The V gene end was trimmed by 4 bases and the J gene end by 4 bases; junction bases not matched to a gene: 3. This CDR3 comprises 15 residues. Germline V gene sequence: CDR1 LGHDT, CDR2 YNNKEL (reference sequence). For the CDR3, the DNA is TGTGCCAGCAGCCGGGGGACTAGCGGGGGTTACGAGCAGTACTTC. Translated: CASSRGTSGGYEQYF.

The J gene is TRBJ2-3, the V gene TRBV5-4; D unresolved. The CDR3 has 12 residues. Deletions cut 0 bases from V and 7 bases from J, with 6 bases between. The V gene's germline CDR1 is SGHNT and CDR2 YYREEE (reference sequence). The DNA of the CDR3 is TGTGCCAGCAGCTTGGCCGACAATACGCAGTATTTT. Amino acid sequence: CASSLADNTQYF.

This chain uses TRBV28 with TRBJ2-7; TRBD1 agrees at 8 bases. The V segment lost 1 base and the J segment 1 base; nucleotides outside the gene matches: 6. Germline V CDR1 and CDR2: MDHEN, SYDVKM. This CDR3 has 16 residues. CDR3 in DNA: TGTGCCAGCAGTTTATCGGAGACAGGGGTTTCCTACGAGCAGTACTTC. It translates to CASSLSETGVSYEQYF.

The rearrangement links TRBV19 to TRBJ2-5, with 8 bases fitting TRBD1. CDR1 LNHDA and CDR2 SQIVND come from the germline V gene (reference sequence). This CDR3 spans 14 amino acids. The junction had 5 bases not matched to a gene; V was cut back by 3 bases and J by 5 bases. The CDR3 DNA follows: TGTGCCAGTAGTATCGACAGGGGAAGGGAGACCCAGTACTTC. Translated: CASSIDRGRETQYF. Full variable domain (rest looked up from reference TRBV19 and TRBJ2-5): DGGITQSPKYLFRKEGQNVTLSCEQNLNHDAMYWYRQDPGQGLRLIYYSQIVNDFQKGDIAEGYSVSREKKESFPLTVTSAQKNPTAFYLCASSIDRGRETQYFGPGTRLLVL.

This clonotype has ten or more counts. V gene TRBV29-1 combines with J gene TRBJ2-1; D is unresolved. Deletions cut 6 bases from V and 5 bases from J, with 17 bases between. Germline CDR1 and CDR2: SQVTM and ANQGSEA. CDR3 length: 14 residues. The CDR3 nucleotides read TGCAGCGTCAACGCAATTACACCTAACAATGAGCAGTTCTTC. It specifies CSVNAITPNNEQFF.

V and J are TRBV10-3 and TRBJ1-2, with D possibly matching TRBD1 (5 bases). The V gene lost 7 bases and the J gene lost 8 bases, with 17 bases spanning the gap. There are 13 residues in the CDR3. In germline, CDR1 is ENHRY, CDR2 SYGVKD. The DNA for the CDR3 is TGTGCCATCACTAGGGACCTTGTCGACGGCTACACCTTC. Its protein is CAITRDLVDGYTF.

This clonotype was picked up many times. V is TRBV4-2 and J is TRBJ1-5, with a weak D call TRBD1 (6 bases). The germline V and J ends were trimmed by 0 bases and 2 bases, with 17 bases remaining between them. CDR3 length: 18 amino acids. Germline V gene sequence: CDR1 LGHNA, CDR2 YNFKEQ. CDR3 DNA: TGTGCCAGCAGCCAAGAATACAGGGACCGATGGCGCAATCAGCCCCAGCATTTT. Amino acid sequence: CASSQEYRDRWRNQPQHF.

In its sample, this clonotype was seen a few times. V gene TRBV10-2 combines with J gene TRBJ2-3, with TRBD2 matching 10 bases. V was clipped by 4 bases and J by 4 bases; unmatched bases: 2. CDR3 length: 14 amino acids. CDR1 and CDR2 (germline): WSHSY, SAAADI. DNA for the CDR3: TGCGCCAGCAGTGCTACTAGCGGGGCAGATACGCAGTATTTT. This translates into CASSATSGADTQYF.

V usage is TRBV30 and J usage is TRBJ2-7; 7 bases are a match to TRBD2. This CDR3 comprises 15 residues. Germline V gives CDR1 GTSNPN, CDR2 SVGIG (reference sequence). V shed 2 bases, J shed 0 bases, and the junction held 7 bases outside the gene matches. CDR3 coding DNA: TGTGCCTGGAGTCCCTTTGGCGGGAGCTCCTACGAGCAGTACTTC. This codes for CAWSPFGGSSYEQYF.

This clonotype was seen once. This rearrangement joins TRBV5-6 to TRBJ2-7; D is ambiguous. V was pared by 4 bases and J by 3 bases, with 11 bases between. The CDR3 runs 13 residues. Germline V gene data show CDR1 as SGHDT and CDR2 as YYEEEE. Here the CDR3 DNA reads TGTGCCAGCAGCAGCAATGCGGTCTACGAGCAGTACTTC. Amino acid sequence: CASSSNAVYEQYF.

This clonotype was recorded at least ten times. The CDR3 spells CASSFSGETEAFF. Here the CDR3 DNA reads TGTGCCAGCAGCTTCTCAGGGGAAACTGAAGCTTTCTTT. The chain employs TRBV11-3 and TRBJ1-1, with D perhaps TRBD1 (6 bases). Trimming pared 3 bases from V and 5 bases from J, leaving 10 bases between. The germline V gene has CDR1 SGHNT and CDR2 YENEEA. The CDR3 runs 13 residues. The complete variable domain, with remaining parts taken from reference TRBV11-3 and TRBJ1-1, reads EAGVVQSPRYKIIEKKQPVAFWCNPISGHNTLYWYLQNLGQGPELLIRYENEEAVDDSQLPKDRFSAERLKGVDSTLKIQPAELGDSAVYLCASSFSGETEAFFGQGTRLTVV.

This clonotype was recorded many times. This rearrangement joins TRBV28 to TRBJ1-5; D is unresolved. V was pared by 3 bases and J by 6 bases, with 6 bases between. The CDR3 has 12 amino acids. Germline V gives CDR1 MDHEN, CDR2 SYDVKM. CDR3 region: CASSLTSQPQHF. CDR3 nucleotides: TGTGCCAGCAGTTTGACAAGTCAGCCCCAGCATTTT.

Many counts were recorded for this clonotype. The V and J genes are TRBV19 and TRBJ2-1; D might be TRBD1 or TRBD2, each matching 5 bases. The V end lost 3 bases, the J end lost 9 bases, and 15 bases lay between the germline ends. This CDR3 comprises 14 residues. The germline CDR1 and CDR2 sequences are LNHDA and SQIVND (reference sequence). CDR3 DNA: TGTGCCAGTAGTATCCCGCCGGGGCTAGGTGAGCAGTTCTTC. This sequence encodes CASSIPPGLGEQFF.

Concerning this clonotype itself: It may be a read error: a sequence one base away is much more abundant. The chain combines TRBV3-1 with TRBJ2-7; D gene ambiguous. CDR1 is LGHDT, CDR2 YNNKEL, per germline (reference sequence). This CDR3 comprises 11 residues. The germline V and J ends were trimmed by 2 bases and 3 bases, with 2 bases remaining between them. CDR3 amino acids: CASSQCYEQYF. CDR3 DNA sequence: TGTGCCAGCAGCCAATGCTACGAGCAGTACTTC.

The rearrangement links TRBV28 to TRBJ2-3, with D perhaps TRBD2 (5 bases). Trimming took off 5 bases at V and 1 base at J, with 16 bases between the two ends. This CDR3 comprises 16 residues. Per the germline V gene, CDR1 is MDHEN and CDR2 is SYDVKM. The chain's CDR3 is CASSNVPGSGTDTQYF. CDR3 DNA: TGTGCCAGCAGTAACGTCCCGGGGTCTGGCACAGATACGCAGTATTTT.

This clonotype was recorded a few times. V gene TRBV28 combines with J gene TRBJ2-2; D ambiguous. The CDR3 is 13 amino acids. Germline lookup yields CDR1 MDHEN and CDR2 SYDVKM. Trimming removed 3 bases at V and 0 bases at J, with 2 bases between. This CDR3 is CASSFPNTGELFF. The CDR3 nucleotides read TGTGCCAGCAGTTTCCCGAACACCGGGGAGCTGTTTTTT.

This clonotype was found many times. V and J are TRBV24-1 and TRBJ2-3, with D possibly being TRBD1 (5 bases). This CDR3 has 15 residues. Germline lookup yields CDR1 KGHDR and CDR2 SFDVKD. Trimming removed 5 bases at V and 2 bases at J, with 13 bases between. For the CDR3, the DNA is TGTGCCACCAGTGGTCGACAGATTTCCACAGATACGCAGTATTTT. As protein: CATSGRQISTDTQYF.

The sample holds many counts of this clonotype. CDR3 bases: TGTGCCAGCAGTTTATTTGGCGGGGGGTTGCCCGAGCAGTACTTC. Translation: CASSLFGGGLPEQYF. The chain links TRBV27 to TRBJ2-7; 8 bases line up with TRBD2. The CDR3 is 15 residues long. From germline, CDR1 is MNHEY and CDR2 SMNVEV (reference sequence). The V segment lost 1 base and the J segment 6 bases; nucleotides outside the gene matches: 8.

This clonotype showed up just a few times. The rearrangement links TRBV2 to TRBJ2-2; D is unresolved. Trimming left V 4 bases short and J 7 bases short, with 10 bases between. There are 13 residues in the CDR3. Germline CDR1 is SNHLY and CDR2 is FYNNEI. The DNA for the CDR3 is TGTGCCAGCAGTGTGGTAGGGTACGGGGAGCTGTTTTTT. Amino acids: CASSVVGYGELFF.